Reported below is one T cell receptor (beta chain). Its antigen remains unknown. The data originate from a study of a mutant IDH1 vaccine in newly diagnosed glioma. Study findings and constraints: Of all patients, around 94% showed vaccine-induced immune responses.

Time point indicated: week 11, during vaccination. A 20-mer mutant IDH1 peptide at 300 ug was injected subcutaneously with topical imiquimod. Donors had new IDH1-mutant astrocytomas of WHO grade 3 or 4 (ATRX-lost). The data were produced by immunoSEQ multiplex PCR, yet TCRdb's version contains in-frame clones alone and is incomplete. The table has 55,000 or so clones, 91% seen once; the top ten hold under 2.5%. From germline, CDR1 is LGHNA and CDR2 YNFKEQ. V lost 0 bases, J lost 3 bases, and 15 bases stayed unmatched. This CDR3 has 19 amino acids. The sample in question was PBMCs, obtained from a glioma patient whose treatment included an IDH1 peptide vaccine. V and J are TRBV4-2 and TRBJ2-7, with 9 bases fitting TRBD2. The source of this sequence is a man over 45 with glioma. CDR3 residues: CASSQDLSLWTSVNYEQYF. The CDR3 coding sequence is TGTGCCAGCAGCCAAGATCTTTCCCTTTGGACTAGCGTTAACTACGAGCAGTACTTC.